Described below is a single T cell receptor beta chain sequence and its context. Its antigen is as yet unknown. The data are from a study of T cell repertoires in cytomegalovirus infection. Study summary: Evidence of both CMV infection and a matching HLA type came from public TCR beta signatures.

MiXCR was run by TCRdb on the reads, yielding one entry per CDR3 protein. The repertoire holds some 68,000 distinct CDR3 sequences, under 25% seen once, with 60% to 80% in the top ten. Germline CDR1 is MGHRA and CDR2 is YSYEKL. This CDR3 region has 15 residues. V lost 3 bases and J 6 bases, leaving 12 bases between the germline ends. Findings of the study overall: HLA-C-restricted CMV clonotypes gave the most frequent clonotype in two of eight donors. Cumulative frequency (of public TCR beta family members) identified carriers of CMV plus the relevant HLA.

The chain is built from TRBV4-1 and TRBJ1-6; tentative D call: TRBD1 (5 bases). What was sequenced was PBMCs, sequenced either directly or after in vitro stimulation (not recorded which). The source of this sequence is a human donor in good health (CMV status not recorded). Some clones in this sample may be carry-over from other donors' samples. The CDR3 DNA is TGCGCCAGCAGCCAGGGGGTACTTCTTAATTCACCCCTCCACTTT. It is translated as CASSQGVLLNSPLHF.